The TCR beta chain described here comes from a study of blood T cell repertoires in COVID-19. In the study overall: From the United States, Italy and Spain came samples of acute and convalescent COVID-19.

Assay: immunoSEQ multiplex PCR; the TCRdb copy retains only in-frame clones and omits some. Of 200,000 to 300,000 clones listed, 84% are singletons. Germline-derived CDR1 and CDR2 are SGHDT and YYEEEE. This CDR3 is built from 14 residues. With V trimmed by 7 bases and J by 5 bases, 8 bases remained unmatched. In this sample, this clone turned up a few times. The V call is TRBV5-6, the J call TRBJ2-1; 8 nucleotides align to TRBD2. The clonotype was recovered from a man aged 40-49 years who had recovered from COVID-19. Sequences were obtained from peripheral blood. The CDR3 here is CASDERGIDNEQFF. For the CDR3, the DNA is TGTGCCAGCGATGAGCGGGGGATCGACAATGAGCAGTTCTTC.